A single sample is the source of the 6 T cell receptor beta chains below, sequenced in a study of cytomegalovirus exposure and HLA in healthy donors. 13 Jbeta primers and 60 Vbeta primers were used for the PCR. Sequencing was performed with immunoSEQ multiplex PCR; in TCRdb, only in-frame clones are kept and a portion is missing. The sample yields 170,000 or so clones, around 80% seen once. Source material: PBMCs. These receptor sequences come from a man between 18 and 35 years old in good health and CMV-seronegative.

V gene TRBV5-8 combines with J gene TRBJ2-2; 7 nucleotides agree with TRBD1. Germline V gives CDR1 SGHTS, CDR2 YDEGEE. The CDR3 length is 13 residues. Trimming removed 2 bases from V and 6 bases from J; junction bases left unmatched: 1. The CDR3, as DNA: TGTGCCAGCAGCTTCACAGGGGCCGGGGAGCTGTTTTTT. Its translation: CASSFTGAGELFF.

CDR3 sequence: CASSLFGGKGINQPQHF. DNA of the CDR3: TGTGCCAGCAGTTTATTTGGGGGGAAGGGGATCAATCAGCCCCAGCATTTT. The V gene is TRBV27, the J gene TRBJ1-5, with D possibly being TRBD1 (5 bases). Per germline, CDR1 MNHEY and CDR2 SMNVEV (reference sequence). V was shortened by 1 base and J by 3 bases, with 16 bases between the two germline ends. The CDR3 has 17 residues.

The chain uses TRBV5-4 and TRBJ2-5; TRBD1 is a possible D gene (5 bases). This CDR3 is built from 15 residues. CDR1 SGHNT and CDR2 YYREEE come from the germline V gene (reference sequence). V lost 4 bases to trimming and J lost 4 bases, with 17 bases between them. CDR3 sequence: CASSAKTGEAETQYF. In DNA, the CDR3 is TGTGCCAGCAGCGCTAAAACAGGAGAGGCAGAGACCCAGTACTTC. Based on the CDR3 plus reference TRBV5-4 and TRBJ2-5, the full variable domain is ETGVTQSPTHLIKTRGQQVTLRCSSQSGHNTVSWYQQALGQGPQFIFQYYREEENGRGNFPPRFSGLQFPNYSSELNVNALELDDSALYLCASSAKTGEAETQYFGPGTRLLVL.

The chain has TRBV19 and TRBJ1-1; D possibly corresponds to TRBD1 (6 bases). This CDR3 has 17 amino acids. Germline assignment: CDR1 LNHDA and CDR2 SQIVND (reference sequence). V lost 1 base, J lost 3 bases, and 18 bases lay in between. This CDR3 is CASSIVALTGPDTEAFF. CDR3 DNA: TGTGCCAGTAGTATAGTTGCGTTGACAGGTCCGGACACTGAAGCTTTCTTT.

This rearrangement joins TRBV18 to TRBJ1-4; 8 bases fit TRBD1. Germline-derived CDR1 and CDR2 are KGHSH and LQKENI. The CDR3 has 16 amino acids. The J segment lost 7 bases and the V segment lost 2 bases, leaving 9 bases of the junction unmatched. The CDR3 is CASSPSVRGLGEKLFF. The CDR3 DNA reads TGTGCCAGCTCACCAAGCGTCAGGGGGCTGGGTGAAAAACTGTTTTTT.

This clone appeared once. The chain has TRBV15 and TRBJ2-3; TRBD2 matches at 11 bases. Germline CDR1 is LNHNV and CDR2 is YYDKDF (reference sequence). V lost 2 bases to trimming and J lost 3 bases; unmatched junction nucleotides: 7. The CDR3 runs 17 residues. The DNA of the CDR3 is TGTGCCACCAGCAGAAAATCTAGCGGGAGGACGACAGATACGCAGTATTTT. Translated, it gives CATSRKSSGRTTDTQYF.